This TCR beta chain was sequenced during a study of T cells after yellow fever vaccination. Study findings and constraints: Contamination of FACS-sorted repertoires by abundant clonotypes from the bulk population could occur. In post-booster samples, most primary-vaccination clones reappeared (roughly 96% CD4, about 91% CD8).

A 5'RACE template-switching step, the method used to make TCR cDNA, added a universal primer site and UMIs. One entry per CDR3 protein, called by TCRdb with MiXCR from the 5' RACE reads. The sample carries 300,000 to 400,000 distinct CDR3 sequences, around 4.1% recorded once. V lost 3 bases and J 6 bases, leaving 15 bases between the germline ends. The CDR3 is 15 amino acids. Germline loops: CDR1 LNHNV, CDR2 YYDKDF (reference sequence). Many counts were recorded for this clonotype. The target antigen is unknown. This TCR derives from a man younger than 30 who received the YFV17D yellow fever vaccine. The J gene is TRBJ2-1, the V gene TRBV15; D might be TRBD2 (7 bases). The sample consisted of PBMCs, taken 5 days after the yellow fever booster vaccination. CDR3 residues: CATSSTGGLGNEQFF. The CDR3 DNA is TGTGCCACCAGCAGTACGGGGGGCCTGGGCAATGAGCAGTTCTTC.